The rows below give T cell receptor beta chains drawn from one sample of a study of blood T cell repertoires in COVID-19. Profiled with immunoSEQ multiplex PCR; TCRdb holds only in-frame clones, not every one. Of around 69,000 clones listed, roughly 87% were seen once; the top ten hold about 4.9%. The sample taken for sequencing was peripheral blood. The receptors were sampled from a woman aged 45-65 years with active COVID-19. Both conserved end residues are part of each CDR3. The order of the fields is J gene, V gene, D gene, CDR3 length, clone size, CDR3 protein, CDR3 DNA. D genes are given only for firm matches. The size of a clone is reported for some rows only, either as once, few or many, or as a class for expanded clones.

>TRBJ1-1|TRBV18|NA|13|NA
CASSPRQYTEAFF
TGTGCCAGCTCACCACGACAGTACACTGAAGCTTTCTTT
>TRBJ2-1|TRBV12-3/TRBV12-4|NA|12|NA
CASSFRGNEQFF
TGTGCCAGCAGTTTCCGGGGGAATGAGCAGTTCTTC
>TRBJ1-6|TRBV27|TRBD1|16|NA
CASSSQPTGVNSPLHF
TGTGCCAGCAGTTCCCAACCGACAGGGGTGAATTCACCCCTCCACTTT
>TRBJ2-7|TRBV28|TRBD1|13|NA
CASTGQGPYEQYF
TGTGCCAGCACGGGACAGGGGCCCTACGAGCAGTACTTC
>TRBJ1-4|TRBV5-1|NA|17|NA
CASSLGQPGPTNEKLFF
TGCGCCAGCAGCTTGGGACAGCCAGGTCCAACTAATGAAAAACTGTTTTTT
>TRBJ2-7|TRBV6-6|TRBD2|14|NA
CASSRSLGLGEQYF
TGTGCCAGCAGTAGAAGCCTTGGACTAGGCGAGCAGTACTTC
>TRBJ2-7|TRBV6-5|NA|14|NA
CASSLQGGGYEQYF
TGTGCCAGCAGTTTGCAGGGGGGCGGCTACGAGCAGTACTTC
>TRBJ2-5|TRBV27|NA|13|once
CASSFSSGGGQYF
TGTGCCAGCAGTTTTTCGAGCGGAGGTGGCCAGTACTTC
>TRBJ2-2|TRBV28|NA|13|NA
CASRYTGTGELFF
TGTGCCAGCAGATATACAGGGACCGGGGAGCTGTTTTTT
>TRBJ2-2|TRBV4-1|TRBD2|16|NA
CASSQGGRADTGELFF
TGCGCCAGCAGCCAAGGCGGGAGGGCGGACACCGGGGAGCTGTTTTTT